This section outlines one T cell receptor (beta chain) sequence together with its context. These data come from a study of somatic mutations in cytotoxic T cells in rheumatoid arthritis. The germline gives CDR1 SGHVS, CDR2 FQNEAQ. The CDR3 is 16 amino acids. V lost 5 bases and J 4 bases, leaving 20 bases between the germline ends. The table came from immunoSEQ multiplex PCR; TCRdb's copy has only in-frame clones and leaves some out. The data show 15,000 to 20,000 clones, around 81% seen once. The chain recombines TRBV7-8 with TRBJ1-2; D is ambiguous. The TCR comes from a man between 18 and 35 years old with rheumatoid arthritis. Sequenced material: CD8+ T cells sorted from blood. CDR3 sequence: CASSPSGGKQFYGYTF. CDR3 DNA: TGTGCCAGCAGCCCCAGTGGAGGGAAGCAGTTCTATGGCTACACCTTC.